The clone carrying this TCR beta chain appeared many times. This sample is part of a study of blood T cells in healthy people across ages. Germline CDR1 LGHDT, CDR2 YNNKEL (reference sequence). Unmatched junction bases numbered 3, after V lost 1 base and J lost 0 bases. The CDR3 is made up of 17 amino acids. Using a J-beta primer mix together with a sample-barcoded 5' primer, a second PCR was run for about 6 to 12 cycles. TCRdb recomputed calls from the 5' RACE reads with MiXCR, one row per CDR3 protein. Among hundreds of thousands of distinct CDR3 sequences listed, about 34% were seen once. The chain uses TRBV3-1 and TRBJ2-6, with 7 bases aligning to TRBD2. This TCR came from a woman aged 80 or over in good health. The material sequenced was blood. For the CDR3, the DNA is TGTGCCAGCAGCCAAGGCGGGGGAAGCTCTGGGGCCAACGTCCTGACTTTC. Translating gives CASSQGGGSSGANVLTF.